The sequence of this T cell receptor beta chain was determined in a study of T cell repertoires in cytomegalovirus infection. Study background: Both CMV infection and a matching HLA type were indicated by public TCR beta signatures.

One entry per CDR3 protein, called by TCRdb with MiXCR from the reads. The sample has 150,000 or so distinct CDR3 sequences, 15% to 20% seen once. As to this clonotype: Its antigen is not known.

There are 14 residues in the CDR3. CDR1 is SEHNR and CDR2 is FQNEAQ in the germline V gene (reference sequence). V lost 2 bases to trimming and J lost 4 bases, with 9 bases between them. Whole-study findings and limits: CMV-specific HLA-C-restricted TCR beta clonotypes dominated the ex vivo response. Cumulative public TCR beta family frequency identified carriers of CMV plus the relevant HLA.

The clonotype was recovered from a human donor in good health (CMV status not recorded). Some clones in this sample may be carry-over from other donors' samples. Sequenced input: CD8+ T cells from PBMCs. This chain joins TRBV7-9 and TRBJ2-1; D gene uncertain. The CDR3 is CASSLYTVYNEQFF. In nucleotides, the CDR3 is TGTGCCAGCAGCTTATACACGGTTTACAATGAGCAGTTCTTC.